This T cell receptor beta chain came from a study of T cell responses to AZD1222 COVID-19 vaccine. Turning to the study itself: Pooled samples include second doses given at about 4 or 12 weeks. Study results and caveats: None of the repertoires were sampled until the peak T cell response had passed. The number of AZD1222 recipients seropositive at baseline was only five to seven. Vaccine-related CD4 TCRs covered spike, predominating at 160-218 and 743-854.

A note on this clone: What it binds is not known.

Trimming stripped 7 bases from V and 1 base from J, with 7 bases between. This CDR3 is built from 13 residues. In germline, CDR1 is ENHRY, CDR2 SYGVKD. TCRdb's table, derived via immunoSEQ multiplex PCR, lists solely in-frame clones and lacks some. The repertoire holds some 120,000 clones, 90% to 95% seen once, with 2.5% to 3.5% in the top ten. The genes are TRBV10-3 and TRBJ2-2; D is possibly TRBD1 (6 bases). Sequencing used peripheral blood, obtained on day 0 of AZD1222 vaccination. The origin of this receptor is an adult in good health. CDR3 sequence (DNA): TGTGCCATCACGGGACAGAACACCGGGGAGCTGTTTTTT. This gives the protein CAITGQNTGELFF.